One sample yielded the 27 T cell receptor beta chains listed below, sequenced in a study of blood T cell repertoires in COVID-19. Sequencing was performed with immunoSEQ multiplex PCR; in TCRdb, only in-frame clones are kept and a portion is missing. This repertoire shows around 150,000 clones, roughly 88% found once; its top ten account for about 10%. The sequenced material came from peripheral blood. The receptors here all came from a man aged 55 to 69 with active or convalescent COVID-19.

This chain uses TRBV7-8 with TRBJ2-7, with a weak D call TRBD1 (7 bases). Between the trimmed V and J ends, which lost 5 bases and 7 bases, there was a span of 21 bases. The CDR3 is 15 amino acids. CDR1 and CDR2 (germline): SGHVS, FQNEAQ. The CDR3 protein is CASSREQGGLGEQYF. CDR3 bases: TGTGCCAGCAGCCGAGAGCAGGGGGGTTTGGGGGAGCAGTACTTC.

The chain uses TRBV2 and TRBJ2-2; 8 bases match TRBD1. With V trimmed by 6 bases and J by 4 bases, 7 bases remained unmatched. The CDR3 is made up of 15 amino acids. The germline CDR1 and CDR2 sequences are SNHLY and FYNNEI. In DNA, the CDR3 is TGTGCCAGCAGGGACCGGGACAGGTTCACCGGGGAGCTGTTTTTT. Its translation is CASRDRDRFTGELFF.

In nucleotides, the CDR3 is TGTGCCAGTAGTATGGCCGCCCGCGGGAATTCACCCCTCCACTTT. Amino acids: CASSMAARGNSPLHF. The chain couples TRBV19 to TRBJ1-6; D unclear. There are 15 residues in the CDR3. Germline values: CDR1 LNHDA, CDR2 SQIVND (reference sequence). V was trimmed by 3 bases and J by 7 bases, leaving 13 bases between them.

The chain combines TRBV14 with TRBJ2-5; 7 nucleotides line up with TRBD2. V dropped 3 bases and J dropped 5; count of bases not matched to a gene: 15. The CDR3 contains 17 residues. CDR1 SGHDN and CDR2 FVKESK come from the germline V gene. The CDR3 region is CASSHENYGLVGETQYF. The CDR3 region has the DNA TGTGCCAGCAGCCATGAGAACTATGGACTAGTCGGTGAGACCCAGTACTTC.

This chain connects TRBV2 to TRBJ2-5, with 14 positions matching TRBD2. The V gene's germline CDR1 is SNHLY and CDR2 FYNNEI. This CDR3 spans 17 amino acids. Trimming cost V 6 bases and J 5 bases; bases outside gene matches: 11. The CDR3 sequence is CASRRGTSGSMLETQYF. The CDR3 DNA follows: TGTGCCAGCAGAAGGGGGACTAGCGGGAGCATGTTGGAGACCCAGTACTTC.

V usage is TRBV9 and J usage is TRBJ2-1; 10 positions match TRBD2. CDR1 is SGDLS, CDR2 YYNGEE, per germline. CDR3 length equals 16 residues. V dropped 3 bases and J dropped 6; count of bases not matched to a gene: 9. The CDR3 loop is CASSASGRALGNEQFF. The CDR3 DNA sequence: TGTGCCAGCAGCGCGAGCGGGAGGGCCTTGGGCAATGAGCAGTTCTTC.

J is TRBJ2-7 and V is TRBV25-1; TRBD1 matches at 11 bases. Germline loops: CDR1 MGHDK, CDR2 SYGVNS. V gave up 7 bases and J gave up 4 bases; unmatched junction bases: 3. CDR3 length equals 13 residues. The CDR3: CASKGQGGYEQYF. The CDR3 DNA sequence: TGTGCCAGCAAGGGACAGGGGGGGTACGAGCAGTACTTC.

This clone was recorded only once. V usage is TRBV9 and J usage is TRBJ2-5; 7 bases are shared with TRBD1. The junction had 2 bases not matched to a gene; V was cut back by 4 bases and J by 2 bases. This CDR3 has 13 residues. In germline, CDR1 is SGDLS, CDR2 YYNGEE. CDR3 loop: CASSRGQQETQYF. The CDR3 DNA follows: TGTGCCAGCAGCCGGGGACAGCAAGAGACCCAGTACTTC. The full variable domain, in which reference TRBV9 and TRBJ2-5 provide the parts outside the CDR3, is DSGVTQTPKHLITATGQRVTLRCSPRSGDLSVYWYQQSLDQGLQFLIQYYNGEERAKGNILERFSAQQFPDLHSELNLSSLELGDSALYFCASSRGQQETQYFGPGTRLLVL.

The CDR3 loop is CASGLPAGELFF. In nucleotides, the CDR3 is TGTGCCTCGGGGCTCCCGGCCGGGGAGCTGTTTTTT. This chain links TRBV30 with TRBJ2-2; D may correspond to TRBD1 or TRBD2 (5 bases each). The germline V and J ends were trimmed by 7 bases and 6 bases, with 12 bases remaining between them. Germline values: CDR1 GTSNPN, CDR2 SVGIG (reference sequence). CDR3 length equals 12 residues.

The rearrangement joins TRBV5-1 to TRBJ2-5, with TRBD2 as a possible D gene (6 bases). The length of the CDR3 is 15 residues. V was pared by 4 bases and J by 2 bases, with 15 bases between. Germline CDR1 and CDR2: SGHRS and YFSETQ. The chain's CDR3 is CASSPGTAGQETQYF. The CDR3 bases are TGCGCCAGCAGCCCCGGGACGGCGGGGCAAGAGACCCAGTACTTC. The complete variable domain, with remaining parts taken from reference TRBV5-1 and TRBJ2-5, reads KAGVTQTPRYLIKTRGQQVTLSCSPISGHRSVSWYQQTPGQGLQFLFEYFSETQRNKGNFPGRFSGRQFSNSRSEMNVSTLELGDSALYLCASSPGTAGQETQYFGPGTRLLVL.

The chain carries TRBV20-1 and TRBJ2-5; D possibly corresponds to TRBD2 (6 bases). CDR1 and CDR2 from the germline V gene are DFQATT and SNEGSKA (reference sequence). The CDR3 has 13 amino acids. Between the trimmed V and J ends, which lost 3 bases and 5 bases, there was a span of 13 bases. CDR3 in amino acids: CSASFGGSETQYF. CDR3 sequence (DNA): TGCAGTGCTAGTTTCGGGGGATCGGAGACCCAGTACTTC.

The chain has TRBV6-5 and TRBJ2-1; 7 nucleotides align to TRBD2. Germline CDR1 MNHEY, CDR2 SVGAGI. Germline trimming cut 0 bases from V and 4 bases from J; bases unmatched to any gene: 3. The CDR3 covers 15 residues. CDR3 amino acids: CASSYSGGGYNEQFF. CDR3 in DNA: TGTGCCAGCAGTTACTCGGGGGGGGGATACAATGAGCAGTTCTTC.

The V gene is TRBV7-9, the J gene TRBJ2-2; D is uncertain. V was clipped by 2 bases and J by 2 bases, with 6 bases between them. This CDR3 has 14 residues. Germline loops: CDR1 SEHNR, CDR2 FQNEAQ (reference sequence). The CDR3 protein is CASSLKANTGELFF. The CDR3 DNA reads as TGTGCCAGCAGCTTAAAAGCTAACACCGGGGAGCTGTTTTTT.

The chain combines TRBV29-1 with TRBJ2-3; D gene uncertain. V was shortened by 6 bases and J by 0 bases, with 19 bases between the two germline ends. The CDR3 covers 16 residues. Germline V gene data show CDR1 as SQVTM and CDR2 as ANQGSEA. The CDR3 loop reads CSVFFGLDSSTDTQYF. The CDR3 bases are TGCAGCGTGTTTTTCGGGTTAGATTCTAGCACAGATACGCAGTATTTT.

This clone was seen a handful of times. The J gene is TRBJ1-5, the V gene TRBV7-2; perhaps TRBD1 as D (5 bases). The CDR3 has 16 amino acids. Trimming shortened V by 4 bases and J by 7 bases, and 20 bases separated the two germline ends. CDR1 is SGHTA, CDR2 FQGNSA, per germline. CDR3 in amino acids: CASSSHQGASGQPQHF. The CDR3 nucleotides are TGTGCCAGCAGCTCACACCAGGGCGCGAGTGGCCAGCCCCAGCATTTT.

The chain carries TRBV6-4 and TRBJ2-6; maybe TRBD2 (5 bases). V shed 0 bases and J shed 2 bases, with 5 bases lying between them. CDR1 MRHNA and CDR2 SNTAGT come from the germline V gene. This CDR3 comprises 15 residues. CDR3 bases: TGTGCCAGCAGTGACTCTAGCGCTGGGGCCAACGTCCTGACTTTC. Translation gives CASSDSSAGANVLTF.

Here the CDR3 DNA reads TGTGCCAGCAGTGATACTCCGGGGTTAGAGCAGTACTTC. It is translated as CASSDTPGLEQYF. The V call is TRBV25-1, the J call TRBJ2-7; the D gene is possibly TRBD2 (5 bases). The germline gives CDR1 MGHDK, CDR2 SYGVNS. The V gene lost 3 bases and the J gene lost 7 bases, with 13 bases spanning the gap. The length of the CDR3 is 13 residues.

J is TRBJ2-2 and V is TRBV11-2; 7 bases agree with TRBD2. Per the germline V gene, CDR1 is SGHAT and CDR2 is FQNNGV. The CDR3 spans 15 residues. The V segment lost 1 base and the J segment 5 bases; nucleotides outside the gene matches: 4. CDR3 DNA: TGTGCCAGCAGCTTAGGCGGGAGCGGGACCGGGGAGCTGTTTTTT. Translating it yields CASSLGGSGTGELFF.

J is TRBJ2-5 and V is TRBV5-1, with a tentative D call TRBD1 (5 bases). Germline V lookup: CDR1 SGHRS, CDR2 YFSETQ. This CDR3 spans 13 amino acids. V was trimmed by 0 bases and J by 9 bases, leaving 12 bases between them. The DNA for the CDR3 is TGCGCCAGCAGCTTGGCTTGGACATCGGCCCAGTACTTC. This sequence encodes CASSLAWTSAQYF.

This clone was counted a few times. The chain carries TRBV5-1 and TRBJ2-6; 8 bases fit TRBD1. The CDR3 is 15 residues long. J lost 4 bases, V lost 4 bases, and 4 bases had no gene match. Looked up from germline, CDR1 is SGHRS and CDR2 is YFSETQ. CDR3 bases: TGCGCCAGCAGCCCGACAGGGGCCGGGGCCAACGTCCTGACTTTC. It is translated as CASSPTGAGANVLTF.

This chain joins TRBV11-3 and TRBJ2-2; 7 bases are a match to TRBD1. Germline CDR1 SGHNT, CDR2 YENEEA. This CDR3 is 16 amino acids long. The junction had 4 bases not matched to a gene; V was cut back by 3 bases and J by 0 bases. CDR3 region: CASSLYRGANTGELFF. CDR3 sequence (DNA): TGTGCCAGCAGCTTGTACAGGGGCGCGAACACCGGGGAGCTGTTTTTT.

This clone was observed a handful of times. This rearrangement joins TRBV6-6 to TRBJ1-4; 9 bases are a match to TRBD1. The CDR3 extends over 14 amino acids. V was pared by 6 bases and J by 7 bases, with 6 bases of the junction left unmatched. CDR1 MNHNY and CDR2 SVGAGI come from the germline V gene (reference sequence). The CDR3 loop reads CASRGGTGSEKLFF. The CDR3 nucleotides read TGTGCCAGCAGGGGGGGGACAGGGAGTGAAAAACTGTTTTTT.

The chain employs TRBV6-5 and TRBJ2-2, with D possibly being TRBD1 (6 bases). CDR1 and CDR2 (germline): MNHEY, SVGAGI. The V end lost 2 bases, the J end lost 7 bases, and 14 bases lay between the germline ends. The CDR3 extends over 15 amino acids. The CDR3 nucleotides are TGTGCCAGCAGTTACGGTGGGGGCGAGAACGGGGAGCTGTTTTTT. It encodes CASSYGGGENGELFF.

The V gene is TRBV4-1, the J gene TRBJ2-3, with 10 bases matching TRBD2. V gave up 1 base and J gave up 3 bases; unmatched junction bases: 7. The CDR3 loop spans 17 amino acids. CDR1 and CDR2 (germline): MGHRA, YSYEKL. This chain's CDR3 is CASSQGRAGGGTDTQYF. CDR3 nucleotide sequence: TGCGCCAGCAGCCAAGGGAGAGCGGGAGGGGGAACAGATACGCAGTATTTT.

The rearrangement joins TRBV3-1 (or the pseudogene TRBV3-2) to TRBJ1-4; D is undetermined. The V end was cut by 0 bases, the J end by 7 bases, with 6 bases between. CDR3 length equals 13 residues. CDR1 and CDR2 (germline): LGHDT, YNNKEL (reference sequence). This chain's CDR3 is CASSQDWSEKLFF. CDR3 in DNA: TGTGCCAGCAGCCAAGATTGGAGTGAAAAACTGTTTTTT.

The chain carries TRBV10-1 and TRBJ2-5; the match to TRBD2 covers 11 bases. There are 14 residues in the CDR3. Germline trimming cut 4 bases from V and 5 bases from J; bases unmatched to any gene: 3. Germline lookup yields CDR1 WNHNN and CDR2 SYGVQD (reference sequence). The CDR3 nucleotides read TGCGCCAGCAGTGCGGGACTAGCGGTGGAGACCCAGTACTTC. This translates into CASSAGLAVETQYF.

The chain recombines TRBV19 with TRBJ2-6; D unresolved. Germline V gives CDR1 LNHDA, CDR2 SQIVND (reference sequence). V was clipped by 5 bases and J by 0 bases, with 5 bases between them. The CDR3 extends over 14 amino acids. This chain's CDR3 is CASSSRSGANVLTF. DNA of the CDR3: TGTGCCAGTAGTTCCCGCTCTGGGGCCAACGTCCTGACTTTC.